The 17 T cell receptor beta chains given below trace back to one sample, sequenced in a study of T cell responses to AZD1222 COVID-19 vaccine. Libraries were prepared by immunoSEQ multiplex PCR; TCRdb keeps only in-frame clonotypes and omits some of them. The sample holds 120,000 to 150,000 clones, around 89% seen once. Sequencing was performed on peripheral blood, taken on day 0 of AZD1222 vaccination. These receptors originate from an adult in good health.

The chain employs TRBV5-4 and TRBJ1-5; D gene unclear. CDR1 is SGHNT and CDR2 is YYREEE in the germline V gene (reference sequence). V was clipped by 4 bases and J by 5 bases, with 10 bases between them. The CDR3 extends over 13 amino acids. The CDR3: CASSQDGYQPQHF. In DNA form, the CDR3 reads TGTGCCAGCAGCCAAGACGGTTATCAGCCCCAGCATTTT.

This rearrangement joins TRBV7-2 to TRBJ2-7; 7 positions agree with TRBD1. The CDR3 has 15 amino acids. J gave up 4 bases and V 1 base, and 7 bases lay outside the gene matches. In germline, CDR1 is SGHTA, CDR2 FQGNSA. The DNA for the CDR3 is TGTGCCAGCAGCTTAGGTGGACAGGCGGAATACGAGCAGTACTTC. Its translation: CASSLGGQAEYEQYF.

As regards this clone: This sample also contains other DNA sequences that code for the same CDR3. The chain links TRBV5-5 to TRBJ1-2, with D possibly being TRBD1 (5 bases). Trimming pared 0 bases from V and 5 bases from J, leaving 17 bases between. Germline-derived CDR1 and CDR2 are SGHKS and YYEKEE (reference sequence). The CDR3 extends over 16 amino acids. Written as DNA, the CDR3 is TGTGCCAGCAGCTTGGGACAGCCGGGTGGGCCGTATGGCTACACCTTC. Translating it yields CASSLGQPGGPYGYTF.

The chain links TRBV10-2 to TRBJ2-7; D unclear. Trimming removed 7 bases from V and 0 bases from J, with 22 bases in between. Germline V gives CDR1 WSHSY, CDR2 SAAADI. The CDR3 contains 17 residues. The CDR3 loop is CASTPSAQQLYSYEQYF. CDR3 nucleotide sequence: TGCGCCAGCACCCCCAGCGCACAGCAGTTATACTCCTACGAGCAGTACTTC.

V is TRBV27 and J is TRBJ1-2; the D is unclear. Trimming removed 2 bases from V and 7 bases from J, with 11 bases in between. The CDR3 has 13 amino acids. Germline V gene data show CDR1 as MNHEY and CDR2 as SMNVEV (reference sequence). The CDR3 DNA reads TGTGCCAGCAGTTTAAAGTTCGGTGGTGGCTACACCTTC. It codes for CASSLKFGGGYTF.

This chain links TRBV5-1 with TRBJ2-6; 9 bases fit TRBD1. The CDR3 has 18 residues. Germline CDR1 and CDR2: SGHRS and YFSETQ. With 0 bases clipped from V and 0 bases from J, the junction kept 4 bases outside the gene matches. CDR3 sequence reads: CASSLAGQGYSGANVLTF. DNA of the CDR3: TGCGCCAGCAGCTTGGCGGGACAGGGTTACTCTGGGGCCAACGTCCTGACTTTC.

This sequence joins TRBV25-1 and TRBJ1-1; TRBD1 aligns across 7 bases. The CDR3 is 14 amino acids. The germline V gene encodes CDR1 MGHDK and CDR2 SYGVNS. Germline trimming cut 3 bases from V and 11 bases from J; bases unmatched to any gene: 12. The CDR3, as DNA: TGTGCCAGCAGTGACCGGGGGACAGCAGGTTACGCTTTCTTT. Translating gives CASSDRGTAGYAFF.

The CDR3: CASSYPTGGVTIGELFF. The CDR3 DNA reads as TGTGCCAGCAGTTACCCGACAGGGGGCGTTACGATCGGGGAGCTGTTTTTT. The chain uses TRBV6-2 or TRBV6-3 and TRBJ2-2; 10 nucleotides align to TRBD1. The CDR3 is made up of 17 amino acids. CDR1 is MNHEY, CDR2 SVGEGT, per germline. Losses at the gene ends were 2 bases for V and 7 bases for J; bases not matched to a gene: 10.

The chain is built from TRBV19 and TRBJ1-4, with D perhaps matching TRBD1 (6 bases). V was cut by 6 bases and J by 7 bases, with 21 bases left in between. The germline gives CDR1 LNHDA, CDR2 SQIVND (reference sequence). CDR3 length: 16 amino acids. The CDR3 DNA reads TGTGCCAGTAGCCCTAGGGGGGCGGCGGTCGCTGAAAAACTGTTTTTT. It specifies CASSPRGAAVAEKLFF.

This chain links TRBV27 with TRBJ1-2, with D uncertain. V lost 1 base and J 1 base, leaving 10 bases between the germline ends. The germline gives CDR1 MNHEY, CDR2 SMNVEV (reference sequence). This CDR3 region has 15 residues. CDR3 nucleotides: TGTGCCAGCAGTTTATGGGTGGGCAGTAACTATGGCTACACCTTC. It codes for CASSLWVGSNYGYTF.

This clone was counted once. The chain links TRBV11-2 to TRBJ2-2, with 14 bases fitting TRBD2. V shed 3 bases, J shed 2 bases, and the junction held 8 bases outside the gene matches. Germline V gene sequence: CDR1 SGHAT, CDR2 FQNNGV. There are 19 residues in the CDR3. CDR3 DNA sequence: TGTGCCAGCAGCTTGCCACCCGGGACTAGCGGGGGTAACACCGGGGAGCTGTTTTTT. It encodes CASSLPPGTSGGNTGELFF. Combining the CDR3 with reference TRBV11-2 and TRBJ2-2 gives the whole variable domain EAGVAQSPRYKIIEKRQSVAFWCNPISGHATLYWYQQILGQGPKLLIQFQNNGVVDDSQLPKDRFSAERLKGVDSTLKIQPAKLEDSAVYLCASSLPPGTSGGNTGELFFGEGSRLTVL.

The CDR3 DNA follows: TGCGCCAGCAGCTTGTCGGCAGGGATTAACACTGAAGCTTTCTTT. Amino acids: CASSLSAGINTEAFF. The genes are TRBV5-1 and TRBJ1-1; TRBD1 might be the D (5 bases). The V and J ends lost 1 base and 2 bases respectively, with 12 bases between them. The CDR3 sequence is 15 residues long. In germline, CDR1 is SGHRS, CDR2 YFSETQ.

V usage is TRBV19 and J usage is TRBJ2-1; TRBD2 might be the D (5 bases). The V gene lost 5 bases and the J gene lost 4 bases, with 12 bases spanning the gap. The CDR3 loop spans 14 amino acids. Germline values: CDR1 LNHDA, CDR2 SQIVND (reference sequence). CDR3 protein: CASSGLRRYNEQFF. The CDR3 nucleotides are TGTGCCAGTAGTGGACTCCGCCGTTACAATGAGCAGTTCTTC.

This chain joins TRBV4-2 and TRBJ2-7; D unresolved. The CDR3 totals 15 residues. The V gene lost 0 bases and the J gene lost 2 bases, with 11 bases spanning the gap. CDR1 and CDR2 from the germline V gene are LGHNA and YNFKEQ. CDR3 DNA: TGTGCCAGCAGCCAAGATCACCACAGACCCTACGAGCAGTACTTC. Its translation is CASSQDHHRPYEQYF.

The V gene is TRBV3-1 (or the pseudogene TRBV3-2), the J gene TRBJ1-5, with unresolved D. The CDR3 consists of 13 residues. The germline V and J ends were trimmed by 6 bases and 5 bases, with 11 bases remaining between them. In germline, CDR1 is LGHDT, CDR2 YNNKEL (reference sequence). The CDR3 sequence is CASSQSGYQPQHF. The DNA for the CDR3 is TGTGCCAGCAGTCAATCGGGGTATCAGCCCCAGCATTTT.

This chain joins TRBV5-4 and TRBJ2-2; TRBD1 agrees at 7 bases. CDR1 is SGHNT and CDR2 is YYREEE in the germline V gene (reference sequence). The CDR3 is 17 residues long. Unmatched junction bases numbered 12, after V lost 2 bases and J lost 5 bases. CDR3 DNA: TGTGCCAGCAGCTTTGGGCGTTGGGACAGCGAGACCGGGGAGCTGTTTTTT. Translating it yields CASSFGRWDSETGELFF.

This chain joins TRBV5-1 and TRBJ1-1; D possibly corresponds to TRBD1 (5 bases). Germline values: CDR1 SGHRS, CDR2 YFSETQ. The CDR3 spans 16 residues. V shed 3 bases and J shed 0 bases, with 15 bases lying between them. This chain's CDR3 is CASSWGEGNLNTEAFF. The CDR3 nucleotides read TGCGCCAGCAGCTGGGGGGAGGGCAACCTGAACACTGAAGCTTTCTTT.